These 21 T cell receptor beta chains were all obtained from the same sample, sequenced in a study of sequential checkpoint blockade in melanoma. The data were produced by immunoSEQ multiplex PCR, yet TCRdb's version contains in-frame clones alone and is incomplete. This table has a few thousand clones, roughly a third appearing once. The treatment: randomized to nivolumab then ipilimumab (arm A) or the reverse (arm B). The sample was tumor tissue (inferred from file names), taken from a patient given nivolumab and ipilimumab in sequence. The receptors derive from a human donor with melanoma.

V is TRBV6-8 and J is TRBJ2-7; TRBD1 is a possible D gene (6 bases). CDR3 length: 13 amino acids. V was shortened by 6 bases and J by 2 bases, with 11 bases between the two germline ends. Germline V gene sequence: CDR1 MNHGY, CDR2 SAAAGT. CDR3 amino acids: CASRQTGAYEQYV. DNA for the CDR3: TGTGCCAGCAGACAGACAGGCGCCTACGAGCAGTACGTC.

This CDR3 reads CATSRQGGNEKLFF. In DNA, the CDR3 is TGTGCCACCAGCAGACAGGGGGGGAATGAAAAACTGTTTTTT. J is TRBJ1-4 and V is TRBV15, with 7 nucleotides matching TRBD1. The germline V gene encodes CDR1 LNHNV and CDR2 YYDKDF (reference sequence). There are 14 residues in the CDR3. The V segment lost 2 bases and the J segment 5 bases; nucleotides outside the gene matches: 2.

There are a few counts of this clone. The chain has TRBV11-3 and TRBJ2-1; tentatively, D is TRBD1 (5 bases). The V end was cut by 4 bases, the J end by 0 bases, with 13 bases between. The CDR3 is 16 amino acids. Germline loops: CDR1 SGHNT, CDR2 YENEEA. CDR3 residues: CASSSTDTSSYNEQFF. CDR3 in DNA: TGTGCCAGCAGCTCGACAGATACCAGCTCCTACAATGAGCAGTTCTTC.

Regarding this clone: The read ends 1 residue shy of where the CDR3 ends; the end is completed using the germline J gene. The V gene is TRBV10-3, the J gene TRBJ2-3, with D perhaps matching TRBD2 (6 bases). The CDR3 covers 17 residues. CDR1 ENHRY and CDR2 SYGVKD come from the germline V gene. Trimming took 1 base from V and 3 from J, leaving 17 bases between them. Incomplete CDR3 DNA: TGTGCCATCAGTGAGTTGGGGGAGGTCCGGATGACAGATACGCAGTAT. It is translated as CAISELGEVRMTDTQY. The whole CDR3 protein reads CAISELGEVRMTDTQYF.

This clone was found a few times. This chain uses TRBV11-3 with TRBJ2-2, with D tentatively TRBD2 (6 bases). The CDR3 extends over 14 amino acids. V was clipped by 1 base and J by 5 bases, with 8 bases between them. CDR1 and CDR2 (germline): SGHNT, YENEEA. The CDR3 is CASSLVGGTGELFF. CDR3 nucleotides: TGTGCCAGCAGCTTAGTAGGAGGGACCGGGGAGCTGTTTTTT.

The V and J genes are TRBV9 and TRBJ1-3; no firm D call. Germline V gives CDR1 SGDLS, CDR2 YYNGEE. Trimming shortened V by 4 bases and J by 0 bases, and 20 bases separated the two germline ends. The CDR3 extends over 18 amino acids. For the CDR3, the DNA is TGTGCCAGCAGCCCCCTCTCGGATCCCCGGAGCTCTGGAAACACCATATATTTT. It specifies CASSPLSDPRSSGNTIYF.

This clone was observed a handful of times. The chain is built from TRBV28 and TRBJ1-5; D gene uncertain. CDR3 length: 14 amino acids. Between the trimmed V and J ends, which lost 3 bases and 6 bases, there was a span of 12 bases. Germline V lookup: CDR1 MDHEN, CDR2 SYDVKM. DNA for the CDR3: TGTGCCAGCAGTTTGACGGACTTGAGTCAGCCCCAGCATTTT. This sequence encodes CASSLTDLSQPQHF.

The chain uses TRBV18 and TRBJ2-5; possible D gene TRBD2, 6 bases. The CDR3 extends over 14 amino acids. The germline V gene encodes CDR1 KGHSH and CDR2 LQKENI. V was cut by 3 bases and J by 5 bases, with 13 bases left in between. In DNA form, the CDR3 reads TGTGCCAGCTCACCGCGGGGAGGTTTGGAGACCCAGTACTTC. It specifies CASSPRGGLETQYF. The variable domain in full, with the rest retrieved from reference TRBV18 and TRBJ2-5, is NAGVMQNPRHLVRRRGQEARLRCSPMKGHSHVYWYRQLPEEGLKFMVYLQKENIIDESGMPKERFSAEFPKEGPSILRIQQVVRGDSAAYFCASSPRGGLETQYFGPGTRLLVL.

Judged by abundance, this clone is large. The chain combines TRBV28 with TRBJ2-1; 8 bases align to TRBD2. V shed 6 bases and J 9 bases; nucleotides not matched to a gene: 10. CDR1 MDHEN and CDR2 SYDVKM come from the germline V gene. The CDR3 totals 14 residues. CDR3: CASSPAGEPLEQFF. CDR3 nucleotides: TGTGCCAGCAGCCCAGCGGGAGAGCCCCTTGAGCAGTTCTTC.

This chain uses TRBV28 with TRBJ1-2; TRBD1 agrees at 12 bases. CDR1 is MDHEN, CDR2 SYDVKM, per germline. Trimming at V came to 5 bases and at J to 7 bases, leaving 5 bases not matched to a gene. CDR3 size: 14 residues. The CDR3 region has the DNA TGTGCCAGCAGTGCCGGGACAGGGGGCACTGGCTACACCTTC. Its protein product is CASSAGTGGTGYTF.

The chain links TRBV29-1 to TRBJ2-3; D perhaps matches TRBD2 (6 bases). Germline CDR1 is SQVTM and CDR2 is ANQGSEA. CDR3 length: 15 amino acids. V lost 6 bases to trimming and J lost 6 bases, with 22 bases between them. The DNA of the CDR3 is TGCAGCGTCCGCCCGCCGGGACTGGGCTTGGATACGCAGTATTTT. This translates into CSVRPPGLGLDTQYF.

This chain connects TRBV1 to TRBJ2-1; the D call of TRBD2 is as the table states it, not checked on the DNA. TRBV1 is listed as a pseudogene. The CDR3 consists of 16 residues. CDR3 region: CASSQERLAGTNEQFF. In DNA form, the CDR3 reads TGCGCCAGCAGCCAAGAAAGACTAGCGGGAACCAATGAGCAGTTCTTC.

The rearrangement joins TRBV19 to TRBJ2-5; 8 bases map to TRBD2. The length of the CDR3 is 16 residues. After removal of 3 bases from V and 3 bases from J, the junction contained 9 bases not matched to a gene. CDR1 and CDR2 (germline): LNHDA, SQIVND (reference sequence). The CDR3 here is CASSIASGWNKETQYF. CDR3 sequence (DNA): TGTGCCAGTAGTATCGCTAGCGGGTGGAATAAAGAGACCCAGTACTTC.

CDR3 in amino acids: CASSQGRTDTQYF. CDR3 sequence (DNA): TGTGCCAGCAGCCAAGGCAGAACCGATACGCAGTATTTT. This chain connects TRBV14 to TRBJ2-3; D unclear. Germline V gene data show CDR1 as SGHDN and CDR2 as FVKESK. The CDR3 contains 13 residues. V lost 1 base, J lost 6 bases, and 8 bases lay in between.

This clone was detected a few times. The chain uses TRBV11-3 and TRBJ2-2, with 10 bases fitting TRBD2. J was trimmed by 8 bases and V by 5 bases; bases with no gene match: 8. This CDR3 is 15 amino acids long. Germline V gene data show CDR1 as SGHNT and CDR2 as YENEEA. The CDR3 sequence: CASSHLAGDSGELFF. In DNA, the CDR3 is TGTGCCAGCAGCCACCTAGCGGGAGACTCAGGGGAGCTGTTTTTT. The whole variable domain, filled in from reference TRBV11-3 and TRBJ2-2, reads EAGVVQSPRYKIIEKKQPVAFWCNPISGHNTLYWYLQNLGQGPELLIRYENEEAVDDSQLPKDRFSAERLKGVDSTLKIQPAELGDSAVYLCASSHLAGDSGELFFGEGSRLTVL.

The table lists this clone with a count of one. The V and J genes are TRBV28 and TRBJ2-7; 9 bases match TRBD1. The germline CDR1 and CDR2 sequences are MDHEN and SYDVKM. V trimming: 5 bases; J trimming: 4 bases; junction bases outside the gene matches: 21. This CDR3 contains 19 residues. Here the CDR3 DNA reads TGTGCCAGCAGTCAGATCCTAATTTCAACAGGGGGCAGGCTTTACGAGCAGTACTTC. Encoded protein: CASSQILISTGGRLYEQYF.

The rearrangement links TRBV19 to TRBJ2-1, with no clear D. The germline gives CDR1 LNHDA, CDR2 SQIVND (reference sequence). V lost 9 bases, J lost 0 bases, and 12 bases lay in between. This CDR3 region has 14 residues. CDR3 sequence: CASTPGPSYNEQFF. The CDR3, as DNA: TGTGCCAGCACCCCGGGCCCCTCCTACAATGAGCAGTTCTTC.

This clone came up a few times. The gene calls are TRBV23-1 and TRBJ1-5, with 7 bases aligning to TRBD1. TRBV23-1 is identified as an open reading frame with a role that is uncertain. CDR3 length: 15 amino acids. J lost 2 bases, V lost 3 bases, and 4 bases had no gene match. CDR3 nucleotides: TGCGCCAGCAGTCACTACACAGGGGGCAATCAGCCCCAGCATTTT. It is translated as CASSHYTGGNQPQHF.

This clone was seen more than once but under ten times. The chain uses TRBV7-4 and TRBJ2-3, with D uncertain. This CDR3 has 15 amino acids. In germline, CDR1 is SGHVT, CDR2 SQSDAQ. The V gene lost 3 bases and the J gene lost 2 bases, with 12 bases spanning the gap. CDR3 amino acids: CASSFSDSDTDTQYF. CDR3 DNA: TGTGCCAGCAGCTTCAGTGATTCTGACACAGATACGCAGTATTTT.

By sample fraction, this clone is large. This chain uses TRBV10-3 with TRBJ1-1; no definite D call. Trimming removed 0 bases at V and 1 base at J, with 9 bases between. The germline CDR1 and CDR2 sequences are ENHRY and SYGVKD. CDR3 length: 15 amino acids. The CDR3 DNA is TGTGCCATCAGTGAGTCGACGACGGCGAACACTGAAGCTTTCTTT. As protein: CAISESTTANTEAFF.

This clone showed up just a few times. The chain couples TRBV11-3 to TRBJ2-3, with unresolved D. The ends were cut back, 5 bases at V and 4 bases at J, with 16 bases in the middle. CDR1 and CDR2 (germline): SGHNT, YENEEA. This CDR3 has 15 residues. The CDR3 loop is CASSPYVSPPDTQYF. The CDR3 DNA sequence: TGTGCCAGCAGCCCCTATGTGAGCCCCCCAGATACGCAGTATTTT.